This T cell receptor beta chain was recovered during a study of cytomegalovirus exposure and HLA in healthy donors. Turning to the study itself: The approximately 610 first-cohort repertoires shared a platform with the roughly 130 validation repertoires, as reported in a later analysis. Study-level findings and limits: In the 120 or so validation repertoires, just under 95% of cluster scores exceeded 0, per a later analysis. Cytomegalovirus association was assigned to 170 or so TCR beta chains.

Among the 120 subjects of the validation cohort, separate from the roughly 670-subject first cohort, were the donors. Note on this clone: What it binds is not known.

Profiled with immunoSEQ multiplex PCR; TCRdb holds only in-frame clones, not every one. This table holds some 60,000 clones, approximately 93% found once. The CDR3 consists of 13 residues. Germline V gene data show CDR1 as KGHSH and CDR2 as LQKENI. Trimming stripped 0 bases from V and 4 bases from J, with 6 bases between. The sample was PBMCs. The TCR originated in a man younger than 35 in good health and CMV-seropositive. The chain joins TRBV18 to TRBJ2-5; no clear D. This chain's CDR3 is CASSPPAGETQYF. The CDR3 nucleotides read TGTGCCAGCTCACCACCGGCTGGAGAGACCCAGTACTTC.